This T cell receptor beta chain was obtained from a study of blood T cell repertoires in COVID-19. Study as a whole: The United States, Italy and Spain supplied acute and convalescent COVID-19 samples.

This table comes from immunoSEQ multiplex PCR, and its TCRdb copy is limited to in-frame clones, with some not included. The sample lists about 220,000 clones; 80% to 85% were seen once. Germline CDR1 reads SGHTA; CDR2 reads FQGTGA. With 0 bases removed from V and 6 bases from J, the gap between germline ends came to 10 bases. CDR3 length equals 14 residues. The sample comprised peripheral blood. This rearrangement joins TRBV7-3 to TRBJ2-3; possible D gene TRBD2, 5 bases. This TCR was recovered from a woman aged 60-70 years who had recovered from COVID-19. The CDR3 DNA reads TGTGCCAGCAGCTTAACGCCCGGGGATGATACGCAGTATTTT. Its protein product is CASSLTPGDDTQYF.